This T cell receptor (beta chain) was recovered during a study of T cells in Graves' hyperthyroidism and ophthalmopathy. Only one count was recorded for this clonotype. Germline-derived CDR1 and CDR2 are SGHVS and FQNEAQ. The germline V and J ends were trimmed by 5 bases and 5 bases, with 12 bases remaining between them. The CDR3 length is 13 residues. RNA transcripts were the template for amplifying TCR beta CDR3 regions. A set of HTBI primers served as the primers for a first-round RT-PCR of the TCR CDR3. Each CDR3 protein gets one entry after TCRdb re-called the multiplex PCR reads with MiXCR. The sample has around 580,000 distinct CDR3 sequences, about 45% seen once; the top ten hold roughly 7.7%.

The receptor comes from a woman under 30 with Graves' hyperthyroidism. The chain employs TRBV7-8 and TRBJ2-5; tentatively, D is TRBD1 or TRBD2 (5 bases each). Sequencing was carried out using peripheral blood or thyroid tissue (not recorded which). CDR3 loop: CASSQGPWETQYF. Written as DNA, the CDR3 is TGTGCCAGCAGCCAGGGACCTTGGGAGACCCAGTACTTC.